This T cell receptor (beta chain) is from a study of cytomegalovirus exposure and HLA in healthy donors. Study as a whole: For the roughly 370 genotyped donors, 80% to 90% fell within the Caucasian-associated ancestry cluster.

A multiplex PCR was run with 60 Vbeta primers and 13 Jbeta primers. Produced via immunoSEQ multiplex PCR; TCRdb's table is partial and in-frame only. The table has 150,000 to 200,000 clones, about 13% seen once. General study findings and limits: The authors later found most CMV-associated TCR beta chains appeared HLA-restricted. Most TCRs appeared rarely, but some public TCRs recurred in many donors. The authors judged a highly shared variant cluster likely a sequencing artifact.

This clone was recorded a few times. The antigen is unknown. Trimming took 6 bases from V and 1 from J; bases not matched to a gene: 5. Germline CDR1 is LGHNA and CDR2 is YNFKEQ. The CDR3 has 15 amino acids. The receptor comes from a man between 45 and 60 years old in good health and CMV-seropositive. J is TRBJ2-1 and V is TRBV4-2; TRBD2 agrees at 8 bases. Sequenced material: PBMCs. The CDR3 region has the DNA TGTGCCAGCAGTGACGCGGGGGGTTCCTACAATGAGCAGTTCTTC. It encodes CASSDAGGSYNEQFF.